This TCR beta chain was identified during a study of OX40 agonist ivuxolimab in advanced cancers. Study in general: Antecedent anti-PD-1, anti-PD-L1 or anti-CTLA-4 therapy was permissible, with about 39% having received some. In three patients, partial responses were observed, one with hepatocellular carcinoma and two with cutaneous melanoma.

With baseline, cycle 4 day 1, and cycle 7 day 1 as timepoints, blood was sampled. Measured with immunoSEQ multiplex PCR; TCRdb has only the in-frame clones, and not every one. The sample has 40,000 to 60,000 clones; 85% are singletons. Germline lookup yields CDR1 MGHRA and CDR2 YSYEKL. Trimming left V 2 bases short and J 3 bases short, with 14 bases between. The CDR3 runs to 15 residues. The material was CD4+ or CD8+ T cells sorted from blood, obtained in a trial of the OX40 agonist ivuxolimab. The rearrangement links TRBV4-1 to TRBJ2-7; possibly TRBD2 for D (6 bases). The origin of this receptor is an adult with an advanced solid tumor such as melanoma, head and neck, liver or kidney cancer. The CDR3 nucleotides are TGCGCCAGCAGCCAATACCCAGCGGGCCGCTACGAGCAGTACTTC. It codes for CASSQYPAGRYEQYF.